These T cell receptor beta chains were read from a single sample in a study of CD8 T cells in ankylosing spondylitis. MiXCR was run by TCRdb on the 5' RACE reads, yielding one entry per CDR3 protein. The sample holds some 840,000 distinct CDR3 sequences, 12% seen once. Sequencing was performed on blood, either unsorted or a sorted T cell fraction (not recorded which). These receptors all come from a male donor with ankylosing spondylitis. Both conserved end residues are part of each CDR3. Fields, in order: J gene, D gene, clone size, V gene, CDR3 DNA, CDR3 protein. D genes are given only for firm matches. Expanded clones get a size class; other rows say once, few or many, or leave the size out.

J gene: TRBJ2-3; D gene: TRBD2; clone size: NA; V gene: TRBV6-5; CDR3 DNA: TGTGCCAGCAGTTACGGGGGTAGCGGGGTCCGAGATACGCAGTATTTT; CDR3 protein: CASSYGGSGVRDTQYF
J gene: TRBJ1-1; D gene: TRBD1; clone size: few; V gene: TRBV24-1; CDR3 DNA: TGTGCCACCAGTGTGGCAGGGGGGACTGAAGCTTTCTTT; CDR3 protein: CATSVAGGTEAFF
J gene: TRBJ1-5; D gene: TRBD1; clone size: few; V gene: TRBV28; CDR3 DNA: TGTGCCAGCAGTGAACAGGGGCTTAATCAGCCCCAGCATTTT; CDR3 protein: CASSEQGLNQPQHF
J gene: TRBJ1-5; D gene: NA; clone size: NA; V gene: TRBV27; CDR3 DNA: TGTGCCAGCAGCCGTCTCACTGGGGAGCCCCAGCATTTT; CDR3 protein: CASSRLTGEPQHF
J gene: TRBJ1-2; D gene: NA; clone size: few; V gene: TRBV10-3; CDR3 DNA: TGTGCCATCAGTGAGTCAGGCCAGGGGCCGAGAGACTATGGCTACACCTTC; CDR3 protein: CAISESGQGPRDYGYTF
J gene: TRBJ1-5; D gene: TRBD1; clone size: few; V gene: TRBV12-3/TRBV12-4; CDR3 DNA: TGTGCCAGCAGTTTGGGGGACAGGAGGGGAATCAGCAATCAGCCCCAGCATTTT; CDR3 protein: CASSLGDRRGISNQPQHF
J gene: TRBJ2-1; D gene: NA; clone size: many; V gene: TRBV29-1; CDR3 DNA: TGCAGCGTTGACCCGGGAGACAATGAGCAGTTCTTC; CDR3 protein: CSVDPGDNEQFF
J gene: TRBJ2-7; D gene: NA; clone size: NA; V gene: TRBV3-1; CDR3 DNA: TGTGCCAGCAGCCAAGTCGGGAGACTTTCCTACGAGCAGTACTTC; CDR3 protein: CASSQVGRLSYEQYF
J gene: TRBJ2-4; D gene: NA; clone size: NA; V gene: TRBV18; CDR3 DNA: TGTGCCAGCTCAGAGCAGTTGAACAGAAACATTCAGTACTTC; CDR3 protein: CASSEQLNRNIQYF
J gene: TRBJ1-6; D gene: NA; clone size: few; V gene: TRBV29-1; CDR3 DNA: TGCAGCGCCGCCCCAGTCGCAGGGGATTCACCCCTCCACTTT; CDR3 protein: CSAAPVAGDSPLHF
J gene: TRBJ2-2; D gene: NA; clone size: few; V gene: TRBV6-2/TRBV6-3; CDR3 DNA: TGTGCCAGCAGTTACTCCCAGTGGACCGGGGAGCTGTTTTTT; CDR3 protein: CASSYSQWTGELFF
J gene: TRBJ2-1; D gene: NA; clone size: few; V gene: TRBV10-3; CDR3 DNA: TGTGCCATCAAATCCGGAACCTCCTACAATGAGCAGTTCTTC; CDR3 protein: CAIKSGTSYNEQFF
J gene: TRBJ2-3; D gene: NA; clone size: NA; V gene: TRBV20-1; CDR3 DNA: TGCAGTGCTAGCCGATCCCTTTTAGCGGATACGCAGTATTTT; CDR3 protein: CSASRSLLADTQYF
J gene: TRBJ2-1; D gene: TRBD2; clone size: NA; V gene: TRBV9; CDR3 DNA: TGTGCCAGCAGCGTAGATGGGACTAGCGGTTACTACAATGAGCAGTTCTTC; CDR3 protein: CASSVDGTSGYYNEQFF
J gene: TRBJ2-3; D gene: NA; clone size: few; V gene: TRBV7-2; CDR3 DNA: TGTGCCAGCAGCTTTAGCGGTTGGGGCACAGATACGCAGTATTTT; CDR3 protein: CASSFSGWGTDTQYF
J gene: TRBJ1-1; D gene: NA; clone size: NA; V gene: TRBV5-1; CDR3 DNA: TGCGCCAGCAGCGCCGGGACATTCGGTCGGAACCCTGAAGCTTTCTTT; CDR3 protein: CASSAGTFGRNPEAFF
J gene: TRBJ1-2; D gene: NA; clone size: many; V gene: TRBV5-1; CDR3 DNA: TGCGCCAGCAGCTCTATTAGGGCCTTCTATGGCTACACCTTC; CDR3 protein: CASSSIRAFYGYTF
J gene: TRBJ2-5; D gene: TRBD2; clone size: few; V gene: TRBV29-1; CDR3 DNA: TGCAGCGTGGGGGGGGAGGCCCAGTACTTC; CDR3 protein: CSVGGEAQYF
J gene: TRBJ2-1; D gene: TRBD1; clone size: few; V gene: TRBV11-1; CDR3 DNA: TGTGCCAGCAGCTCGACAGGGGGCGGGAAGGGCTCCTACAATGAGCAGTTCTTC; CDR3 protein: CASSSTGGGKGSYNEQFF
J gene: TRBJ2-5; D gene: NA; clone size: few; V gene: TRBV10-3; CDR3 DNA: TGTGCCATCAGGACCGCGCCGGGGCTTCCAGAGACCCAGTACTTC; CDR3 protein: CAIRTAPGLPETQYF
J gene: TRBJ2-7; D gene: NA; clone size: few; V gene: TRBV7-2; CDR3 DNA: TGTGCCAGCAGCTTAGTTAACTACGAGCAGTACTTC; CDR3 protein: CASSLVNYEQYF
J gene: TRBJ1-1; D gene: TRBD1; clone size: NA; V gene: TRBV4-2; CDR3 DNA: TGTGCCAGCAGCCCTCAGGGGGCAGGTGAAGCTTTCTTT; CDR3 protein: CASSPQGAGEAFF
J gene: TRBJ1-5; D gene: NA; clone size: NA; V gene: TRBV29-1; CDR3 DNA: TGCAGCGCCCTGTGGGAGAGGGGGGAGAGTTATAGCAATCAGCCCCAGCATTTT; CDR3 protein: CSALWERGESYSNQPQHF
J gene: TRBJ1-5; D gene: NA; clone size: few; V gene: TRBV3-1; CDR3 DNA: TGTGCCAGCAGCCAAGGGGGTTTCGTCAATCAGCCCCAGCATTTT; CDR3 protein: CASSQGGFVNQPQHF
J gene: TRBJ2-7; D gene: TRBD2; clone size: NA; V gene: TRBV20-1; CDR3 DNA: TGCAGTGCTTTCTTGGTAGCGGGAGGAAGCGACGAGCAGTACTTC; CDR3 protein: CSAFLVAGGSDEQYF
J gene: TRBJ2-7; D gene: TRBD1; clone size: NA; V gene: TRBV28; CDR3 DNA: TGTGCCAGCAGTGTTACAGGGGTAAGCTCCTACGAGCAGTACTTC; CDR3 protein: CASSVTGVSSYEQYF
J gene: TRBJ2-2; D gene: NA; clone size: few; V gene: TRBV20-1; CDR3 DNA: TGCAGTGCTACCTCCGGGCCACGCATTAGCGGGGAGCTGTTTTTT; CDR3 protein: CSATSGPRISGELFF
J gene: TRBJ1-1; D gene: NA; clone size: NA; V gene: TRBV6-1; CDR3 DNA: TGTGCCAGCAGGCTTTCCGGGACGTTCATGAACACTGAAGCTTTCTTT; CDR3 protein: CASRLSGTFMNTEAFF
J gene: TRBJ2-1; D gene: NA; clone size: few; V gene: TRBV20-1; CDR3 DNA: TGCAGTGCTGGACACAGGTATAGGAATGAGCAGTTCTTC; CDR3 protein: CSAGHRYRNEQFF